This T cell receptor beta chain was captured by sequencing in a study of spatial heterogeneity in lung cancer. Overall study context: Approximately 70 TRACERx patients with early, untreated non-small cell lung cancer donated samples. PBMC samples from follow-up, when available, were sequenced at a median of about 2 years post-resection.

TCRdb passed the 5' RACE reads through MiXCR, listing each CDR3 protein once. The sample records about 120,000 distinct CDR3 sequences, less than 15% being singletons. Germline CDR1 reads SNHLY; CDR2 reads FYNNEI. This CDR3 contains 14 residues. The V and J ends lost 4 bases and 6 bases, in that order; junction bases with no gene match: 5. Regarding time point: blood at routine non-recurrence follow-up after resection. Unsorted tumor, nontumor lung tissue or cryopreserved PBMC supplied the whole RNA. The V call is TRBV2, the J call TRBJ1-4; TRBD1 agrees at 7 bases. This receptor was taken from a male donor with early-stage non-small cell lung cancer. Source: PBMCs, taken at follow-up. Here the CDR3 reads CASSGGTEHEKLFF. The CDR3 bases are TGTGCCAGCAGTGGCGGGACAGAGCATGAAAAACTGTTTTTT.